The clone carrying this T cell receptor (beta chain) showed up just once. What it recognizes is unknown. This entry belongs to a study of a mutant IDH1 vaccine in newly diagnosed glioma. Libraries were prepared by immunoSEQ multiplex PCR; TCRdb keeps only in-frame clonotypes and omits some of them. The sample carries 50,000 to 70,000 clones, 74% recorded once. The time point denotes: week 35, safety follow-up. Vaccine doses each comprised 300 ug of mutant IDH1 20-mer peptide, with topical imiquimod. The astrocytomas were IDH1-mutant, ATRX-negative, and WHO grade 3 or 4. Overall study findings and caveats: Pseudoprogression appeared unlinked to shifts in leading peripheral T cell clonotypes.

Deletions cut 1 base from V and 6 bases from J, with 12 bases between. This CDR3 region has 13 residues. Germline lookup yields CDR1 GTSNPN and CDR2 SVGIG (reference sequence). V is TRBV30 and J is TRBJ1-1; D might be TRBD1 (6 bases). This receptor was taken from a man aged 50 to 59 with glioma. The sequencing here drew on PBMCs, taken from a glioma patient whose treatment included an IDH1 peptide vaccine. CDR3 sequence: CAWSAQGKAEAFF. The CDR3 DNA sequence: TGTGCCTGGAGTGCGCAGGGGAAGGCTGAAGCTTTCTTT.